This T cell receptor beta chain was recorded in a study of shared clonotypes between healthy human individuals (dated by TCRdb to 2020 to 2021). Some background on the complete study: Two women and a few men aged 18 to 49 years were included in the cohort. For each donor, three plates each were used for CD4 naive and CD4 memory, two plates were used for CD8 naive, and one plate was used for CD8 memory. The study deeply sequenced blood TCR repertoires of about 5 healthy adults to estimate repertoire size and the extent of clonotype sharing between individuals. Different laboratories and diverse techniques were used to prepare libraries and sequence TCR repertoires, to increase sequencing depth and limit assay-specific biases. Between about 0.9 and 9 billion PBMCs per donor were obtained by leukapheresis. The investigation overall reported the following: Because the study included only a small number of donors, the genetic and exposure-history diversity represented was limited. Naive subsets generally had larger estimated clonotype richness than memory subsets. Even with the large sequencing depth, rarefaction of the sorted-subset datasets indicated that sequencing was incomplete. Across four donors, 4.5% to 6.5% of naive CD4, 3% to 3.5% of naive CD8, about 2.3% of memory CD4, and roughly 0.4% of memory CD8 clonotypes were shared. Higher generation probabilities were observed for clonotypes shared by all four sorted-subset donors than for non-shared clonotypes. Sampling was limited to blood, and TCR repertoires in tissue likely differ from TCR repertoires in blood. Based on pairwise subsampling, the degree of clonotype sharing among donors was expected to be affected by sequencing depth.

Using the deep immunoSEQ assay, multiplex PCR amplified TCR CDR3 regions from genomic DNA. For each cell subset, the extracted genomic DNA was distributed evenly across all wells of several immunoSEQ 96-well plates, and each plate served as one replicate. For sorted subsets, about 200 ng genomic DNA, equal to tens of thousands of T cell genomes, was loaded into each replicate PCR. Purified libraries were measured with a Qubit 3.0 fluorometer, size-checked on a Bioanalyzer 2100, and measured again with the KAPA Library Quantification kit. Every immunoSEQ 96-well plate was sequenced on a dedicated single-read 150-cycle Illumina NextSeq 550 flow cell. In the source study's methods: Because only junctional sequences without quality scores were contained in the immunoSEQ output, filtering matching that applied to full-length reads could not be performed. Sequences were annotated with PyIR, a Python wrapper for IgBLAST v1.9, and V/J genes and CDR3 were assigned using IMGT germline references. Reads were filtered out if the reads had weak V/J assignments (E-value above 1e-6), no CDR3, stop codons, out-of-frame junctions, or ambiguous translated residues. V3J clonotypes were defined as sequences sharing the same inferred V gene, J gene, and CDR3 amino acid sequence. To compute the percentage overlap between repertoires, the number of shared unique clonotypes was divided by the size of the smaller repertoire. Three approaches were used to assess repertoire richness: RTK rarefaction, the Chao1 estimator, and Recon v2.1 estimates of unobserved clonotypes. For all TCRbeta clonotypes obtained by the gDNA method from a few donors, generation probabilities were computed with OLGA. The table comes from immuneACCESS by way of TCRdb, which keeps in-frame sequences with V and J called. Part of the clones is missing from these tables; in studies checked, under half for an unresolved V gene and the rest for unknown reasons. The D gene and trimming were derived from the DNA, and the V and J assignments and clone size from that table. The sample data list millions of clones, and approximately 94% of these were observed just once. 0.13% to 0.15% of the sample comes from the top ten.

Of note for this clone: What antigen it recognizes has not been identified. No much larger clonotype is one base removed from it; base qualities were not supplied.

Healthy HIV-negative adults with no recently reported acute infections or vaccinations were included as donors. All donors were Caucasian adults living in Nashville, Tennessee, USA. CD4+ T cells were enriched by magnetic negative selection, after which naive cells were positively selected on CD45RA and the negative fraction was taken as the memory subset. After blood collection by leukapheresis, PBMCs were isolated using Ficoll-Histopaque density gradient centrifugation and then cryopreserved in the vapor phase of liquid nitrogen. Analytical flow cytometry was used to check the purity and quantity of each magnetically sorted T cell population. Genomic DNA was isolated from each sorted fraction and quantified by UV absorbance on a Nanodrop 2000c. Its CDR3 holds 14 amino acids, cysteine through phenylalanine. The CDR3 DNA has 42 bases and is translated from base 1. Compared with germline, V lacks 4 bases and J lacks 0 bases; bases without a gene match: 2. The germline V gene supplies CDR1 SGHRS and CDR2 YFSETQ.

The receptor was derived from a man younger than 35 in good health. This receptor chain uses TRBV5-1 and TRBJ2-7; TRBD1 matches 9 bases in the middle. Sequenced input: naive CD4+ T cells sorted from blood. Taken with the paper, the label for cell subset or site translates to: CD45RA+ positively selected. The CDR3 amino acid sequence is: CASSEGQGSYEQYF. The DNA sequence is TGCGCCAGCAGCGAGGGACAGGGCTCCTACGAGCAGTACTTC.